This T cell receptor beta chain was observed in a study of T cells after yellow fever vaccination. This clonotype was recorded a few times. Its cognate antigen is unknown. The junction had 4 bases not matched to a gene; V was cut back by 6 bases and J by 7 bases. Germline V gene lookup returns CDR1 MNHNS and CDR2 SASEGT. This CDR3 has 13 amino acids. TCRdb reprocessed the 5' RACE reads via MiXCR and lists one record per CDR3 protein. The data show some 600,000 distinct CDR3 sequences, with roughly an eighth seen just once and under 15% held by the top ten. Study-wide results and caveats: Post-booster repertoires contained most primary-vaccination clones again (roughly 96% CD4, about 88% CD8).

The sequences come from PBMCs, collected on the day of the yellow fever booster vaccination. This sequence joins TRBV6-1 and TRBJ1-5, with 9 positions matching TRBD1. The sequence was collected from a man aged 25 to 40 who received the YFV17D yellow fever vaccine. CDR3 region: CASSRTGVQPQHF. The CDR3 DNA is TGTGCCAGCAGCCGGACAGGGGTGCAGCCCCAGCATTTT.